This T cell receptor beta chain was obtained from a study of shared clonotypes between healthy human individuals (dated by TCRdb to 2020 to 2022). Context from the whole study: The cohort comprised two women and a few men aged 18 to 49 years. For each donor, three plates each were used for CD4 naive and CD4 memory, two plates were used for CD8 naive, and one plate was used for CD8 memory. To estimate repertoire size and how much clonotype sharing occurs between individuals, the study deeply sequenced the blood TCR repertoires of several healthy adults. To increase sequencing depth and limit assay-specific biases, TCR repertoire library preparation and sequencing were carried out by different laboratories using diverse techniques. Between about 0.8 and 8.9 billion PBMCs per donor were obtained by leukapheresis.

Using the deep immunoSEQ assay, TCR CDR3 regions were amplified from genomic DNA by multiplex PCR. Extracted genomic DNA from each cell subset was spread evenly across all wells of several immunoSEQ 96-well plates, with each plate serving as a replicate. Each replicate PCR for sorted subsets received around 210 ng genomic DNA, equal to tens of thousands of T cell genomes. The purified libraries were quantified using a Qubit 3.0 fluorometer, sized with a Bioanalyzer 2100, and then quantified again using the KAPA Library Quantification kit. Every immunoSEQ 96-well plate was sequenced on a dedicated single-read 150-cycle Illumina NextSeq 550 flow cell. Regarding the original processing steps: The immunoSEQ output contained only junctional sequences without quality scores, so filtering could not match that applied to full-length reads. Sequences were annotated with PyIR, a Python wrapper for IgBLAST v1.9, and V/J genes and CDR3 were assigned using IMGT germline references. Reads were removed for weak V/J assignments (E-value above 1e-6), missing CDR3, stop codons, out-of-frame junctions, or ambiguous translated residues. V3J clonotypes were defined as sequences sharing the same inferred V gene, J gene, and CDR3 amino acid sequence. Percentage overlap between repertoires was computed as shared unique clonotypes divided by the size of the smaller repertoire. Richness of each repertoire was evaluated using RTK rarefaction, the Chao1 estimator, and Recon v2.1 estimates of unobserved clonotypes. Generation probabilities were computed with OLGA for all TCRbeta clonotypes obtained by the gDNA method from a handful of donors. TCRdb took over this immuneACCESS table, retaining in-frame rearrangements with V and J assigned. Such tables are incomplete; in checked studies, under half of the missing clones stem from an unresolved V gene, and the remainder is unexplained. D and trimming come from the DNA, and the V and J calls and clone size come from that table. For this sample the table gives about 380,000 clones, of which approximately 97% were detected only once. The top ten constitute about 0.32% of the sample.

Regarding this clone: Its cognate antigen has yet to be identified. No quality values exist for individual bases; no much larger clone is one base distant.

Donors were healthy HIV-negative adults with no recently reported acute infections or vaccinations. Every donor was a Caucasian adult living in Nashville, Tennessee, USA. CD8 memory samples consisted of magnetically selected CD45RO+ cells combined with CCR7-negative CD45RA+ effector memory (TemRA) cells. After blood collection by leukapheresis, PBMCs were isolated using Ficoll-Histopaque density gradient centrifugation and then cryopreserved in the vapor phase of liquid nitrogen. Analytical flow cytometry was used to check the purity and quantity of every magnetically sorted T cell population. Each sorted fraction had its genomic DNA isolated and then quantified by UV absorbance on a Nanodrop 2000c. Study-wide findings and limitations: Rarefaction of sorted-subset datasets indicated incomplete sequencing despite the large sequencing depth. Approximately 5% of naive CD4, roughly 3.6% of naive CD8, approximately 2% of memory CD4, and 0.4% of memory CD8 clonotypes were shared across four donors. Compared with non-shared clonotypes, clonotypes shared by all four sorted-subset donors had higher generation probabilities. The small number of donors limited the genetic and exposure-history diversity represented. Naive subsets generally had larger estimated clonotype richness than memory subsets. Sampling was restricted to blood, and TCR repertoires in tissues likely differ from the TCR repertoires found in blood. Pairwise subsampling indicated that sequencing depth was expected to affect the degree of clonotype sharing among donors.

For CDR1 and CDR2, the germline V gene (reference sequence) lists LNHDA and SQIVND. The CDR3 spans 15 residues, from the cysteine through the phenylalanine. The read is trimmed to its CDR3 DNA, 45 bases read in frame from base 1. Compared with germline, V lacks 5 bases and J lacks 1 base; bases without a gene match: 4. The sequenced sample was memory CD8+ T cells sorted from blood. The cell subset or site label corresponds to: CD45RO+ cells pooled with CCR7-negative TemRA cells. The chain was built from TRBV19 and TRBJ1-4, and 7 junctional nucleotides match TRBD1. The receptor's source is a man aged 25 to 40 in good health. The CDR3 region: CASSPGQLTNEKLFF. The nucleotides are TGTGCCAGTAGTCCGGGACAGTTAACTAATGAAAAACTGTTTTTT.